The T cell receptor beta chain described here comes from a study of cytomegalovirus exposure and HLA in healthy donors. As for the study in general: When 350 to 500 donors were genotyped, about 81% of them were found to fall in the Caucasian-associated ancestry cluster.

This clone was counted only a few times. Antigen specificity is unknown. The study ran its PCR with 60 Vbeta and 13 Jbeta primers. Assay used: immunoSEQ multiplex PCR; TCRdb lists only in-frame clones, some missing. The sample includes 140,000 to 150,000 clones, more than 7.5% seen only once; the top ten take 1.5% to 2%. Trimming removed 3 bases from V and 0 bases from J; junction bases left unmatched: 7. Germline V gene data show CDR1 as GTSNPN and CDR2 as SVGIG (reference sequence). This CDR3 comprises 15 residues. Whole-study results and caveats: The authors later found TCR association rates varying by HLA locus, with DRB1 most and HLA-C fewest. Links to common viral pathogens appeared, in a later analysis, for several of the most significant clusters.

This chain joins TRBV30 and TRBJ1-1; 7 positions match TRBD1. The clonotype comes from a man aged 50-59 years in good health and CMV-seronegative. Material: PBMCs. Here the CDR3 DNA reads TGTGCCTGGAGACGGGACAGCCTCATGAACACTGAAGCTTTCTTT. Its translation: CAWRRDSLMNTEAFF.